There are a few counts of the clone carrying this T cell receptor (beta chain). Its antigen is not known. What was sequenced were expressed TCRB transcripts, since all of the isolated RNA had been reverse transcribed. Assay: immunoSEQ multiplex PCR; the TCRdb copy retains only in-frame clones and omits some. This sample has approximately 40,000 clones, with approximately 49% found just once. The data are from a study of beta chain features in type 1 diabetes. Study background: Sorted cell examination encompassed 100,000,000 or so cells across all samples. The study's findings and limits: For Type 1 diabetes patients, all four CD4+ subsets carried TCRB CDR3s that were moderately but significantly shorter. High TCR expression in some cells could lead to their over-representation in cDNA sequencing.

The CDR3 covers 12 residues. CDR1 SEHNR and CDR2 FQNEAQ come from the germline V gene (reference sequence). The ends were cut back, 10 bases at V and 7 bases at J, with 16 bases in the middle. In total, each donor contributed a single heparinised blood draw that averaged roughly 100 mL. The rearrangement links TRBV7-9 to TRBJ1-2; tentatively, D is TRBD1 (5 bases). Sequenced sample: stem cell memory CD4+ T cells from blood. The sequence came from a woman aged 25-40 years in good health. CDR3 loop: CATSVGAGGYTF. CDR3 DNA sequence: TGTGCCACGAGCGTTGGGGCCGGTGGCTACACCTTC. The whole variable domain, remainder taken from reference TRBV7-9 and TRBJ1-2, is DTGVSQNPRHKITKRGQNVTFRCDPISEHNRLYWYRQTLGQGPEFLTYFQNEAQLEKSRLLSDRFSAERPKGSFSTLEIQRTEQGDSAMYLCATSVGAGGYTFGSGTRLTVV.